Listed below are T cell receptor beta chains from one sample, sequenced in a study of blood T cell repertoires in COVID-19. Profiled with immunoSEQ multiplex PCR; TCRdb holds only in-frame clones, not every one. The sample consists of about 300,000 clones, about 93% of them appearing once. The source material was PBMCs or T cells enriched from blood (not recorded which). The receptor source for this set is a woman in her twenties or thirties who had recovered from COVID-19. The CDR3 runs from the conserved cysteine through the conserved F or W. D genes are given only for firm matches. Part of the rows lack a size; the others show once, few, many or a class for expanded clones.

d_gene: NA
abundance: NA
v_gene: TRBV30
j_gene: TRBJ1-2
CDR3nt: TGTGCCTGGACCGCCTGGGCCCTCACGGGGGGCTACACCTTC
CDR3aa: CAWTAWALTGGYTF

d_gene: NA
abundance: NA
v_gene: TRBV9
j_gene: TRBJ2-1
CDR3nt: TGTGCCAGCAGCGTAGCTATAGCGGTAGAAGCTAATGAGCAGTTCTTC
CDR3aa: CASSVAIAVEANEQFF

d_gene: TRBD2
abundance: NA
v_gene: TRBV7-8
j_gene: TRBJ2-7
CDR3nt: TGTGCCAGCAGATTAGGACTAGCGGGAGATTTCTACGAGCAGTACTTC
CDR3aa: CASRLGLAGDFYEQYF

d_gene: TRBD1
abundance: NA
v_gene: TRBV28
j_gene: TRBJ1-3
CDR3nt: TGTGCCAGCATCTCCGGGACAGCCTCTGGAAACACCATATATTTT
CDR3aa: CASISGTASGNTIYF

d_gene: TRBD1
abundance: NA
v_gene: TRBV6-5
j_gene: TRBJ1-5
CDR3nt: TGTGCCAGCAGTAGGACAGGGGATCAGCCCCAGCATTTT
CDR3aa: CASSRTGDQPQHF

d_gene: TRBD2
abundance: NA
v_gene: TRBV30
j_gene: TRBJ2-7
CDR3nt: TGTGCCTGGAGGGATAGCGGGAGGGGTACCTACGAGCAGTACTTC
CDR3aa: CAWRDSGRGTYEQYF

d_gene: TRBD1
abundance: NA
v_gene: TRBV18
j_gene: TRBJ1-2
CDR3nt: TGTGCCAGCTCACCGGGACAGGGTGGCTACACCTTC
CDR3aa: CASSPGQGGYTF

d_gene: NA
abundance: NA
v_gene: TRBV4-3
j_gene: TRBJ2-3
CDR3nt: TGCGCCAGCAGCCAAGAGGGGGGAGGAAGCACAGATACGCAGTATTTT
CDR3aa: CASSQEGGGSTDTQYF

d_gene: TRBD1
abundance: NA
v_gene: TRBV29-1
j_gene: TRBJ2-5
CDR3nt: TGCAGCGTGAAGGACAGGGGGCGAGAGACCCAGTACTTC
CDR3aa: CSVKDRGRETQYF

d_gene: TRBD1
abundance: once
v_gene: TRBV7-2
j_gene: TRBJ2-7
CDR3nt: TGTGCCAGCAGCGCAGGGACAGGGGGCTACGAGCAGTACTTC
CDR3aa: CASSAGTGGYEQYF

d_gene: TRBD1
abundance: NA
v_gene: TRBV14
j_gene: TRBJ1-1
CDR3nt: TGTGCCAGCAGCCGGACAGGCTACACTGAAGCTTTCTTT
CDR3aa: CASSRTGYTEAFF

d_gene: NA
abundance: NA
v_gene: TRBV4-1
j_gene: TRBJ2-1
CDR3nt: TGCGCCAGCAGCCAAGAATCTACCCTTATAGGGGGTTCATTTAGCAATGAGCAGTTCTTC
CDR3aa: CASSQESTLIGGSFSNEQFF

d_gene: NA
abundance: many
v_gene: TRBV10-3
j_gene: TRBJ2-1
CDR3nt: TGTGCCATCAGTACAGCCGGGACAAAAAAGCAGTTCTTC
CDR3aa: CAISTAGTKKQFF

d_gene: NA
abundance: NA
v_gene: TRBV19
j_gene: TRBJ1-2
CDR3nt: TGTGCCACAAACAACGCTAACTATGGCTACACCTTC
CDR3aa: CATNNANYGYTF

d_gene: NA
abundance: NA
v_gene: TRBV5-4
j_gene: TRBJ1-6
CDR3nt: TGTGCCAGCAGCTCTCGACAGTCACCCCTCCACTTT
CDR3aa: CASSSRQSPLHF

d_gene: TRBD2
abundance: NA
v_gene: TRBV5-1
j_gene: TRBJ2-1
CDR3nt: TGCGCCAGCAGCCACCCGGGACTAGCCTTAAATGAGCAGTTCTTC
CDR3aa: CASSHPGLALNEQFF

d_gene: TRBD1
abundance: NA
v_gene: TRBV2
j_gene: TRBJ1-2
CDR3nt: TGTGCCAGCTTCCTGGACAGGGGGCATGGCTACACCTTC
CDR3aa: CASFLDRGHGYTF

d_gene: TRBD1
abundance: NA
v_gene: TRBV28
j_gene: TRBJ2-7
CDR3nt: TGTGCCAGCAGTTCGACAGGGCTGACCTACGAGCAGTACTTC
CDR3aa: CASSSTGLTYEQYF

d_gene: NA
abundance: NA
v_gene: TRBV7-9
j_gene: TRBJ1-1
CDR3nt: TGTGCCAGCAGCTTAAGGCAGGTGAACACTGAAGCTTTCTTT
CDR3aa: CASSLRQVNTEAFF

d_gene: NA
abundance: NA
v_gene: TRBV6-6
j_gene: TRBJ1-1
CDR3nt: TGTGCCAGCACTCGCCCCTTTTTAAGACGTACAGGGCTGAACACTGAAGCTTTCTTT
CDR3aa: CASTRPFLRRTGLNTEAFF

d_gene: NA
abundance: NA
v_gene: TRBV30
j_gene: TRBJ1-1
CDR3nt: TGTGCCTGGATATCCGGGAACTCTGAAGCTTTCTTT
CDR3aa: CAWISGNSEAFF

d_gene: NA
abundance: NA
v_gene: TRBV29-1
j_gene: TRBJ2-7
CDR3nt: TGCAGCGTTGTGAACTGTAGCTACGAGCAGTACTTC
CDR3aa: CSVVNCSYEQYF

d_gene: TRBD1
abundance: NA
v_gene: TRBV28
j_gene: TRBJ1-1
CDR3nt: TGTGCCAGCAAAAGGAGGGACAGCATGAACACTGAAGCTTTCTTT
CDR3aa: CASKRRDSMNTEAFF

d_gene: NA
abundance: NA
v_gene: TRBV7-3
j_gene: TRBJ2-1
CDR3nt: TGTGCCAGCAGCTTTCAATCGGGGTCCTACAATGAGCAGTTCTTC
CDR3aa: CASSFQSGSYNEQFF

d_gene: NA
abundance: NA
v_gene: TRBV5-4
j_gene: TRBJ1-1
CDR3nt: TGTGCCAGCAGCCACGAGTTGAACACTGAAGCTTTCTTT
CDR3aa: CASSHELNTEAFF

d_gene: NA
abundance: NA
v_gene: TRBV3-1/TRBV3-2
j_gene: TRBJ1-2
CDR3nt: TGTGCCAGCAGCCAAGCAGGAGGTGGCTACACCTTC
CDR3aa: CASSQAGGGYTF

d_gene: NA
abundance: NA
v_gene: TRBV4-1
j_gene: TRBJ2-5
CDR3nt: TGCGCCAGCAGCCAATTAACACCGGGGACCCAGTACTTC
CDR3aa: CASSQLTPGTQYF

d_gene: TRBD2
abundance: NA
v_gene: TRBV9
j_gene: TRBJ2-5
CDR3nt: TGTGCCAGCAGCCGCTTTGGCGGGGGGGTCCAAGAGACCCAGTACTTC
CDR3aa: CASSRFGGGVQETQYF

d_gene: NA
abundance: NA
v_gene: TRBV5-1
j_gene: TRBJ2-7
CDR3nt: TGCGCCAGCAGCTTCAATATAGGTCAGGGGATCCCCTACGAGCAGTACTTC
CDR3aa: CASSFNIGQGIPYEQYF

d_gene: TRBD1
abundance: NA
v_gene: TRBV28
j_gene: TRBJ2-6
CDR3nt: TGTGCCAGCTCCTCCGCCTTGGACAGGGAGACCTCTGGGGCCAACGTCCTGACTTTC
CDR3aa: CASSSALDRETSGANVLTF

d_gene: NA
abundance: NA
v_gene: TRBV30
j_gene: TRBJ2-5
CDR3nt: TGTGCCTGGGCTACGGGGGAGACCCAGTACTTC
CDR3aa: CAWATGETQYF

d_gene: NA
abundance: once
v_gene: TRBV19
j_gene: TRBJ2-7
CDR3nt: TGTGCCAGTAGGTCGCCAGGAGGAGACGAGCAGTACTTC
CDR3aa: CASRSPGGDEQYF

d_gene: NA
abundance: NA
v_gene: TRBV6-5
j_gene: TRBJ1-2
CDR3nt: TGTGCCAGCAGTTACTCGAGGATTTACTATGGCTACACCTTC
CDR3aa: CASSYSRIYYGYTF

d_gene: NA
abundance: many
v_gene: TRBV20-1
j_gene: TRBJ1-1
CDR3nt: TGCAGTGCTAGTAGGGGCGATGAAGCTTTCTTT
CDR3aa: CSASRGDEAFF

d_gene: TRBD2
abundance: NA
v_gene: TRBV5-4
j_gene: TRBJ2-3
CDR3nt: TGTGCCAGCAGCTTGGGTGGGGCTCTAGCGGGAGACACAGATACGCAGTATTTT
CDR3aa: CASSLGGALAGDTDTQYF

d_gene: NA
abundance: NA
v_gene: TRBV28
j_gene: TRBJ2-2
CDR3nt: TGTGCCAGCAGCTTCCCCTTTGGGGAGCTGTTTTTT
CDR3aa: CASSFPFGELFF

d_gene: NA
abundance: NA
v_gene: TRBV19
j_gene: TRBJ1-1
CDR3nt: TGTGCCAGTAGTATACATCGGACAACGAACACTGAAGCTTTCTTT
CDR3aa: CASSIHRTTNTEAFF

d_gene: NA
abundance: NA
v_gene: TRBV28
j_gene: TRBJ1-6
CDR3nt: TGTGCCAGCAGCTTTACAGGCCTGAATTCACCCCTCCACTTT
CDR3aa: CASSFTGLNSPLHF

d_gene: TRBD2
abundance: NA
v_gene: TRBV6-5
j_gene: TRBJ2-7
CDR3nt: TGTGCCAGCAGTTTGACTAGCGGGAGGTACGAGCAGTACTTC
CDR3aa: CASSLTSGRYEQYF

d_gene: TRBD1
abundance: NA
v_gene: TRBV28
j_gene: TRBJ2-5
CDR3nt: TGTGCCAGCAGTACCCGGGACAGGGATCAAGAGACCCAGTACTTC
CDR3aa: CASSTRDRDQETQYF

d_gene: TRBD1
abundance: few
v_gene: TRBV5-5
j_gene: TRBJ1-1
CDR3nt: TGTGCCAGCAGCGGGGGGACAGGGATAAGCACTGAAGCTTTCTTT
CDR3aa: CASSGGTGISTEAFF

d_gene: NA
abundance: NA
v_gene: TRBV7-2
j_gene: TRBJ1-1
CDR3nt: TGTGCCAGCAGCTTGGTTCACTTGAACACTGAAGCTTTCTTT
CDR3aa: CASSLVHLNTEAFF

d_gene: TRBD1
abundance: NA
v_gene: TRBV28
j_gene: TRBJ1-5
CDR3nt: TGTGCCAGCAGCCTTACAGGGGATAATCAGCCCCAGCATTTT
CDR3aa: CASSLTGDNQPQHF

d_gene: NA
abundance: NA
v_gene: TRBV4-2
j_gene: TRBJ2-3
CDR3nt: TGTGCCAGCAGCCGCGGACTTACAGATACGCAGTATTTT
CDR3aa: CASSRGLTDTQYF

d_gene: NA
abundance: NA
v_gene: TRBV27
j_gene: TRBJ2-6
CDR3nt: TGTGCCAGCAGTTTTCACCGGGACATCTTGTCTGGGGCCAACGTCCTGACTTTC
CDR3aa: CASSFHRDILSGANVLTF

d_gene: NA
abundance: NA
v_gene: TRBV4-1
j_gene: TRBJ1-3
CDR3nt: TGCGCCAGCAGCCAAGCGGCGTTCGGGGGAAACACCATATATTTT
CDR3aa: CASSQAAFGGNTIYF

d_gene: NA
abundance: NA
v_gene: TRBV27
j_gene: TRBJ2-1
CDR3nt: TGTGCCAGCACCTTTTACAATGAGCAGTTCTTC
CDR3aa: CASTFYNEQFF

d_gene: NA
abundance: NA
v_gene: TRBV18
j_gene: TRBJ2-4
CDR3nt: TGTGCCAGCTCACCAAGACAGCGTTTCGGCAAAAACATTCAGTACTTC
CDR3aa: CASSPRQRFGKNIQYF

d_gene: NA
abundance: NA
v_gene: TRBV10-3
j_gene: TRBJ2-1
CDR3nt: TGTGCCATCAGTGAGTCGACGGGAAAAGGGCCCTTCGATGAGCAGTTCTTC
CDR3aa: CAISESTGKGPFDEQFF

d_gene: NA
abundance: NA
v_gene: TRBV14
j_gene: TRBJ1-6
CDR3nt: TGTGCCAGCAGCCAAGATCCCCAGGGGCTTTCACCCCTCCACTTT
CDR3aa: CASSQDPQGLSPLHF

d_gene: NA
abundance: NA
v_gene: TRBV7-9
j_gene: TRBJ2-5
CDR3nt: TGTGCCAGCAGCTTAGCCCTCGAGGCCCGAGAGACCCAGTACTTC
CDR3aa: CASSLALEARETQYF

d_gene: TRBD2
abundance: once
v_gene: TRBV10-3
j_gene: TRBJ2-7
CDR3nt: TGTGCCAGTCGTAAGGGAGCGGGAGGCCCTTCCTACGAGCAGTACTTC
CDR3aa: CASRKGAGGPSYEQYF

d_gene: TRBD1
abundance: NA
v_gene: TRBV19
j_gene: TRBJ1-5
CDR3nt: TGTGCCAGTAGTGCACTAGCCGGGACAGGCAATCAGCCCCAGCATTTT
CDR3aa: CASSALAGTGNQPQHF

d_gene: NA
abundance: NA
v_gene: TRBV28
j_gene: TRBJ1-5
CDR3nt: TGTGCCAGCCAGGGGCAGCGCAATCAGCCCCAGCATTTT
CDR3aa: CASQGQRNQPQHF

d_gene: TRBD1
abundance: once
v_gene: TRBV7-9
j_gene: TRBJ1-1
CDR3nt: TGTGCCAGCAGCTCGTCCCGGGACAGCACACTCCTAGGGACTGAAGCTTTCTTT
CDR3aa: CASSSSRDSTLLGTEAFF

d_gene: NA
abundance: NA
v_gene: TRBV27
j_gene: TRBJ2-7
CDR3nt: TGTGCCAGCTACTGGGGGGACTACGAGCAGTACTTC
CDR3aa: CASYWGDYEQYF

d_gene: NA
abundance: NA
v_gene: TRBV14
j_gene: TRBJ2-1
CDR3nt: TGTGCCAGCAGCTACAGGGTTTTTAGCTCCTACAATGAGCAGTTCTTC
CDR3aa: CASSYRVFSSYNEQFF

d_gene: NA
abundance: once
v_gene: TRBV29-1
j_gene: TRBJ2-4
CDR3nt: TGCAGCGTTATAGCGGTCGGGGCCAAAAACATTCAGTACTTC
CDR3aa: CSVIAVGAKNIQYF

d_gene: NA
abundance: NA
v_gene: TRBV29-1
j_gene: TRBJ2-7
CDR3nt: TGCAGCGTTCTCCGGAGGGGGCACTCCTACGAGCAGTACTTC
CDR3aa: CSVLRRGHSYEQYF